This TCR beta chain is from a study of T cell repertoires in cytomegalovirus infection. Turning to the study itself: Epitope selection comprised recently identified HLA-C-restricted CMV epitopes and well-studied HLA-B-restricted CMV epitopes. Public TCR beta signature analysis indicated the presence of both CMV infection and matching HLA type.

V was shortened by 0 bases and J by 8 bases, with 8 bases between the two germline ends. Germline V gives CDR1 LGHDT, CDR2 YNNKEL (reference sequence). The CDR3 covers 13 residues. TCRdb used MiXCR to reprocess the reads, holding one entry per CDR3 protein. The sample shows hundreds of thousands of distinct CDR3 sequences, roughly 29% of them seen only once. General study points: Predominance within the ex vivo response was attributable to HLA-C-restricted CMV-specific TCR beta clonotypes. CMV carriers with the relevant HLA were identified by cumulative public TCR beta family frequency.

This clonotype has a handful of counts. As yet, its antigen is unknown. The gene calls are TRBV3-1 and TRBJ1-5, with D possibly being TRBD1 (6 bases). The material sequenced was cultured PBMCs, taken from culture after CMV antigen stimulation. This clonotype was obtained from a human donor in good health (CMV status not recorded). Some clones in this sample may be carry-over from other donors' samples. The CDR3 DNA sequence: TGTGCCAGCAGCCAAGACAGGGGAGAGCCCCAGCATTTT. It specifies CASSQDRGEPQHF.